This paragraph covers one T cell receptor beta chain sequence. The antigen remains undetermined. The data originate from a study of human thymus T cells. General study results and limits: The authors found apparently biased V and J gene usage in thymic and blood repertoires.

Germline CDR1 reads SGHRS; CDR2 reads YFSETQ. Losses at the gene ends were 0 bases for V and 0 bases for J; bases not matched to a gene: 0. The CDR3 covers 16 residues. Repertoires were generated with immunoSEQ multiplex PCR, while TCRdb's copy carries only in-frame clones and drops some. The sample records 54,000 or so clones, around 94% being singletons. Healthy Finnish infants undergoing corrective surgery for congenital heart defects were the donors. Half of the eight donors gave roughly 0.45-1 mL blood during surgery. Genomic DNA was extracted from every available blood leukocyte. This receptor was obtained from a boy under two years old with a congenital heart defect but otherwise immunologically healthy. The chain recombines TRBV5-1 with TRBJ2-1; TRBD2 agrees at 10 bases. The sample comprised blood. The CDR3 here is CASSLGTSGSYNEQFF. DNA of the CDR3: TGCGCCAGCAGCTTGGGGACTAGCGGCTCCTACAATGAGCAGTTCTTC.